Listed here are 7 T cell receptor beta chains from one sample, sequenced in a study of T-cell reconstitution after alpha-beta-depleted transplantation in children. Construction of the TCRbeta library involved unique molecular identifiers. TCRdb re-called the PCR reads with MiXCR, one entry per CDR3 protein. Counted here are 25,000 or so distinct CDR3 sequences, roughly a sixth occurring once; the ten biggest clones make up approximately 35%. Sequenced material: PBMCs, mostly from graft donor cells, taken 60 days after TCRalphabeta/CD19-depleted stem cell transplant. These receptors all stem from a male patient aged 2 to 10 who had a stem cell transplant for acute lymphoblastic leukemia, so the T cells may come from the graft donor.

The sample holds a few counts of this clonotype. The chain couples TRBV12-3 or TRBV12-4 to TRBJ2-6; 7 nucleotides agree with TRBD2. This CDR3 spans 15 amino acids. V shed 0 bases and J 6 bases; nucleotides not matched to a gene: 2. CDR3 nucleotide sequence: TGTGCCAGCAGTTTAGCGGGGAGGGAGGCCAACGTCCTGACTTTC. It translates to CASSLAGREANVLTF.

Many counts were recorded for this clonotype. The V and J genes are TRBV20-1 and TRBJ2-3, with D tentatively TRBD2 (6 bases). Trimming pared 6 bases from V and 0 bases from J, leaving 13 bases between. Germline V gives CDR1 DFQATT, CDR2 SNEGSKA (reference sequence). The CDR3 has 14 amino acids. CDR3 region: CSAQPGTSTDTQYF. DNA of the CDR3: TGCAGTGCCCAGCCCGGGACTAGCACAGATACGCAGTATTTT.

This clonotype was picked up a small number of times. This chain connects TRBV15 to TRBJ1-2; D call uncertain. The CDR3 contains 12 residues. Germline V lookup: CDR1 LNHNV, CDR2 YYDKDF (reference sequence). V shed 8 bases and J shed 5 bases, with 12 bases lying between them. The CDR3 DNA follows: TGTGCCACCGCAACGGGGAGGTATGGCTACACCTTC. It encodes CATATGRYGYTF.

V and J are TRBV20-1 and TRBJ1-2; D unresolved. The CDR3 has 11 amino acids. Between the trimmed V and J ends, which lost 0 bases and 2 bases, there was a span of 1 base. Per the germline V gene, CDR1 is DFQATT and CDR2 is SNEGSKA (reference sequence). CDR3 residues: CSARENYGYTF. The CDR3 bases are TGCAGTGCTAGAGAAAACTATGGCTACACCTTC.

This clonotype has more than one count but fewer than ten. This chain uses TRBV6-5 with TRBJ1-6; D unresolved. The CDR3 length is 19 residues. Germline CDR1 MNHEY, CDR2 SVGAGI. Trimming left V 0 bases short and J 0 bases short, with 15 bases between. The CDR3 is CASSYSPYGTSSYNSPLHF. The CDR3, as DNA: TGTGCCAGCAGTTACTCCCCGTACGGAACCAGCTCCTATAATTCACCCCTCCACTTT.

The chain links TRBV20-1 to TRBJ2-1; perhaps TRBD2 as D (6 bases). The CDR3 covers 15 residues. Trimming took off 0 bases at V and 7 bases at J, with 16 bases between the two ends. Germline-derived CDR1 and CDR2 are DFQATT and SNEGSKA (reference sequence). This CDR3 is CSAREPTRTKNEQFF. As DNA, the CDR3 is TGCAGTGCTAGAGAACCGACTAGAACAAAAAATGAGCAGTTCTTC.

The V and J genes are TRBV6-6 and TRBJ1-4; D is uncertain. V lost 7 bases and J lost 8, with 8 bases in between. The CDR3 is 11 amino acids. In germline, CDR1 is MNHNY, CDR2 SVGAGI (reference sequence). The CDR3 DNA reads TGTGCCAGCAACTCGGGGGAAAAACTGTTTTTT. Translated: CASNSGEKLFF.